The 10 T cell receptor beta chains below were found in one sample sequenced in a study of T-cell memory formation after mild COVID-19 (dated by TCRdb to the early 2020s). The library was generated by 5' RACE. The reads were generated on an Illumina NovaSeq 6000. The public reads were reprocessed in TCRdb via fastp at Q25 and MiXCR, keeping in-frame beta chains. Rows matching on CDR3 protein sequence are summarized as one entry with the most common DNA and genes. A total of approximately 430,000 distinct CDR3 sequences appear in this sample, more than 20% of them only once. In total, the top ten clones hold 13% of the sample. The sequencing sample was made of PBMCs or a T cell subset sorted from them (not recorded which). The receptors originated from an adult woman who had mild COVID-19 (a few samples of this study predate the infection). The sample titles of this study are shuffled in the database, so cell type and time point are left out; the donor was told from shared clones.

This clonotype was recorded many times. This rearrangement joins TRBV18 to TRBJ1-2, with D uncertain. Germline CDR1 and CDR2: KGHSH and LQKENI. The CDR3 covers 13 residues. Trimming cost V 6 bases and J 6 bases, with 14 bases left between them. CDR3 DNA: TGTGCCAGCTCGCTTGGGGATCGTAATGGCTACACCTTC. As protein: CASSLGDRNGYTF.

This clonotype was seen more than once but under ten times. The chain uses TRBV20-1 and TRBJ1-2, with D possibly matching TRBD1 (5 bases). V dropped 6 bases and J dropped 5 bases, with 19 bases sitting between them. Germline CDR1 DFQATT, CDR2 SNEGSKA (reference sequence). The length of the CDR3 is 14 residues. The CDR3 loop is CSARERGWVYGYTF. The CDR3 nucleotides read TGCAGTGCAAGGGAGAGGGGATGGGTATATGGCTACACCTTC.

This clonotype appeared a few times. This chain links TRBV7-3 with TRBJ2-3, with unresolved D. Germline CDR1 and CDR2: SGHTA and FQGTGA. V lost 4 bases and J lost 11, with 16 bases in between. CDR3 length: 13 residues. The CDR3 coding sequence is TGTGCCAGCAGCTCCCAGGAAGCCGGTGGGCAGTATTTT. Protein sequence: CASSSQEAGGQYF.

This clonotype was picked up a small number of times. CDR3 residues: CASSESEGPYYGYTF. The CDR3 DNA sequence: TGTGCCAGCAGTGAATCAGAGGGCCCTTACTATGGCTACACCTTC. The rearrangement uses TRBV25-1 and TRBJ1-2; unclear D gene. Trimming took off 1 base at V and 3 bases at J, with 12 bases between the two ends. This CDR3 is 15 amino acids long. CDR1 is MGHDK and CDR2 is SYGVNS in the germline V gene.

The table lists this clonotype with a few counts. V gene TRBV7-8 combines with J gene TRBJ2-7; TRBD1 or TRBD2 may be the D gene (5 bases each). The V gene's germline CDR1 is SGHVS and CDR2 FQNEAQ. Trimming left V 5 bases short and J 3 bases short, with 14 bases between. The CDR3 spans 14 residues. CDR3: CASSPGDGHYEQYF. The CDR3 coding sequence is TGTGCCAGCAGCCCCGGGGACGGTCACTACGAGCAGTACTTC.

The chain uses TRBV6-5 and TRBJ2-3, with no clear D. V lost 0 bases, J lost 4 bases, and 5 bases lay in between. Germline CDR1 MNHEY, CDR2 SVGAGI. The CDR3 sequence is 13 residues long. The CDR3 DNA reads TGTGCCAGCAGTTACTCGGGTGCAGATACGCAGTATTTT. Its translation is CASSYSGADTQYF.

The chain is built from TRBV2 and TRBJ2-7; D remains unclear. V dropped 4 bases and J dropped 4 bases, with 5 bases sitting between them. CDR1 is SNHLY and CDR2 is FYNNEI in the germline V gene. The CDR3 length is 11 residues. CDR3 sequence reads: CASSAKYEQYF. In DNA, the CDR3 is TGTGCCAGCAGTGCAAAATACGAGCAGTACTTC.

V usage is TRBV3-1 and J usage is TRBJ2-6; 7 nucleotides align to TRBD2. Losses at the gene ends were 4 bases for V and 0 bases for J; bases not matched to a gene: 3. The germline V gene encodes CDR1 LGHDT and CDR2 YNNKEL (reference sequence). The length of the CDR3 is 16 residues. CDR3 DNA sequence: TGTGCCAGCAGCCCCGGGGGGAACTCTGGGGCCAACGTCCTGACTTTC. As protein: CASSPGGNSGANVLTF.

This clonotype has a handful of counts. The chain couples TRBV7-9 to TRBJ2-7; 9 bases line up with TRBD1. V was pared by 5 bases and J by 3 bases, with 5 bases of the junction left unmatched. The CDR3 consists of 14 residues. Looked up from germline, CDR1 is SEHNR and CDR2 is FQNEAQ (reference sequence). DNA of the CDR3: TGTGCCAGCAGCGCCCGGGACAGGGTCTACGAGCAGTACTTC. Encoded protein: CASSARDRVYEQYF.

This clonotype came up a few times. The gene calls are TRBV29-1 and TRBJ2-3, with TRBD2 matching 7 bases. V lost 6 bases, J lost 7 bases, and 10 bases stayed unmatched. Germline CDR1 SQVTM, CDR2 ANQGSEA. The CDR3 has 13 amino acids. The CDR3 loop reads CSVGPTSRNTQYF. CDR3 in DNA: TGCAGCGTCGGCCCGACTAGCCGGAATACGCAGTATTTT.